The present TCR beta chain was sequenced within a study of cytomegalovirus exposure and HLA in healthy donors. Whole-study findings and limits: Many donors shared some public TCRs, even though most TCR sequences were rare. Testing in vitro showed a few CMV-associated chains specific for CMV antigens. Investigators reported 150 to 200 TCR beta chains as tied to cytomegalovirus.

This clone was counted a single time. Its antigen is unknown. Clones were read by immunoSEQ multiplex PCR, and TCRdb kept only the in-frame ones, dropping some. The table includes 90,000 to 150,000 clones, around 87% detected once. The V segment lost 1 base and the J segment 10 bases; nucleotides outside the gene matches: 3. Germline V gives CDR1 MGHRA, CDR2 YSYEKL. The CDR3 consists of 14 residues. Sequencing was performed on PBMCs. The origin of this receptor is a woman between 18 and 29 years old in good health and CMV-seropositive. The V call is TRBV4-1, the J call TRBJ1-6; TRBD1 matches at 8 bases. The CDR3 loop is CASSQGQGLSPLHF. In DNA, the CDR3 is TGCGCCAGCAGCCAAGGACAGGGGCTCTCACCCCTCCACTTT.